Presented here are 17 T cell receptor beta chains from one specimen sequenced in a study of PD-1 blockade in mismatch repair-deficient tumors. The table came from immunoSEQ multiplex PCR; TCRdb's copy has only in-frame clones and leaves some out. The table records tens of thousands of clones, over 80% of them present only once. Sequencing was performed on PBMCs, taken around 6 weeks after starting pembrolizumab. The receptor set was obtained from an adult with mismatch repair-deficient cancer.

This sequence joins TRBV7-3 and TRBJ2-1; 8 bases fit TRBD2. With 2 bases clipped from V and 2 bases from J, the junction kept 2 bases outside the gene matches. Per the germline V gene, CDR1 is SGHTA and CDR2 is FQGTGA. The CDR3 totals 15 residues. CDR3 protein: CASSLAGGAYNEQFF. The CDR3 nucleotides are TGTGCCAGCAGCTTAGCGGGAGGAGCCTACAATGAGCAGTTCTTC.

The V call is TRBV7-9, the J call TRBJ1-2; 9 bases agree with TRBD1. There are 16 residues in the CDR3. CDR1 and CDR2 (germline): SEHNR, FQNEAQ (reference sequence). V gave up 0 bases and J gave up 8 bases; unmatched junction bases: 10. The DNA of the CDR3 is TGTGCCAGCAGCTTAGCCGCGACAGGGGGAGTAAGAGGCTACACCTTC. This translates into CASSLAATGGVRGYTF. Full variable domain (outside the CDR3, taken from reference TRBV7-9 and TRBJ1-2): DTGVSQNPRHKITKRGQNVTFRCDPISEHNRLYWYRQTLGQGPEFLTYFQNEAQLEKSRLLSDRFSAERPKGSFSTLEIQRTEQGDSAMYLCASSLAATGGVRGYTFGSGTRLTVV.

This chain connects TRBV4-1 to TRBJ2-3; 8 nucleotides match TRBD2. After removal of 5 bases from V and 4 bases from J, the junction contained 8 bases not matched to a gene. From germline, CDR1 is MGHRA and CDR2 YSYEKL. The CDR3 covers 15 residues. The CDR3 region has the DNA TGCGCCAGCAGCTCAACTAGCGGTAGGCCAGATACGCAGTATTTT. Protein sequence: CASSSTSGRPDTQYF.

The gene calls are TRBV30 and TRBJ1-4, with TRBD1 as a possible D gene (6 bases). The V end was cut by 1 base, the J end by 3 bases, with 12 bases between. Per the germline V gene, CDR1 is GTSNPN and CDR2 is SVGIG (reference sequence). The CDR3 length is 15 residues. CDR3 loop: CAWSATGSANEKLFF. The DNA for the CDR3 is TGTGCCTGGAGTGCTACAGGGAGTGCTAATGAAAAACTGTTTTTT.

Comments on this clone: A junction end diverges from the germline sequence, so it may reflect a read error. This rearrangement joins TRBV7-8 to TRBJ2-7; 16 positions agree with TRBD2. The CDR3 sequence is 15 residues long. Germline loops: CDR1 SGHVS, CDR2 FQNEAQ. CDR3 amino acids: CASSVTGTSGREPYF. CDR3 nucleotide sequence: TGTGCCAGCAGCGTAACCGGGACTAGCGGGAGGGAGCCGTACTTC.

The CDR3 DNA sequence: TGTGCCAGCAGTTACTCAGGGGTCTCCTACAATGAGCAGTTCTTC. This codes for CASSYSGVSYNEQFF. The rearrangement joins TRBV6-5 to TRBJ2-1; weak D call: TRBD1 (5 bases). CDR3 length equals 15 residues. The germline CDR1 and CDR2 sequences are MNHEY and SVGAGI. The V gene lost 0 bases and the J gene lost 0 bases, with 6 bases spanning the gap.

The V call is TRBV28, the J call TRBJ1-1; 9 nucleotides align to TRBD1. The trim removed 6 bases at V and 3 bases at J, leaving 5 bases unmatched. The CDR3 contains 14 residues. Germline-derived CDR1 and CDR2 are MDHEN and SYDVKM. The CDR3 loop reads CASSLQGAYTEAFF. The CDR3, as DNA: TGTGCCAGCAGCCTACAGGGGGCATACACTGAAGCTTTCTTT.

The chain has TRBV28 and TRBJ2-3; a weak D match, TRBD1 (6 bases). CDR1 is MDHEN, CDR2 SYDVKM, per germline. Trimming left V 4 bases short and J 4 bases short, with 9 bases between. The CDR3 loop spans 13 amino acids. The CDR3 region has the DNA TGTGCCAGCAGTTCCGACAGGCCAGATACGCAGTATTTT. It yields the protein CASSSDRPDTQYF.

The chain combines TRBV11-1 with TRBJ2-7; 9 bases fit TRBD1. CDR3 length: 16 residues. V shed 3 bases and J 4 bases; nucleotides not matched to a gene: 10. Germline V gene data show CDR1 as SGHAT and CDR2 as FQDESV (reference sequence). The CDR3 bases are TGTGCCAGCAGCTTTCACGGACAGGGGCAAGGTTACGAGCAGTACTTC. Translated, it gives CASSFHGQGQGYEQYF.

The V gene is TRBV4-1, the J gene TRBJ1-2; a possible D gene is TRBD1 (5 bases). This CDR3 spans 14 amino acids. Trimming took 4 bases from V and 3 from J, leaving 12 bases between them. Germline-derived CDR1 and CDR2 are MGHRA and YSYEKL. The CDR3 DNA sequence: TGCGCCAGCAGCCGGCCGGACACCCACTATGGCTACACCTTC. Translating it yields CASSRPDTHYGYTF.

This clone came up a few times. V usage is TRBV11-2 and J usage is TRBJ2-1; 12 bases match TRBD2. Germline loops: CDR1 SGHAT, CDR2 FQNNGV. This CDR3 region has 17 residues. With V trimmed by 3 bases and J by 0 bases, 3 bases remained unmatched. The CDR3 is CASSLGTSGYSYNEQFF. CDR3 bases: TGTGCCAGCAGCTTGGGGACTAGCGGGTACTCCTACAATGAGCAGTTCTTC.

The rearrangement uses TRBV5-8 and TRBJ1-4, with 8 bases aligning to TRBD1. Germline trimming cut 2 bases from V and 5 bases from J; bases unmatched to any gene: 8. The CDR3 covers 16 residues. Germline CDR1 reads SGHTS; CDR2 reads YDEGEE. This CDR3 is CASSFRKGQVNEKLFF. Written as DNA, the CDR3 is TGTGCCAGCAGCTTTCGTAAGGGACAGGTAAATGAAAAACTGTTTTTT.

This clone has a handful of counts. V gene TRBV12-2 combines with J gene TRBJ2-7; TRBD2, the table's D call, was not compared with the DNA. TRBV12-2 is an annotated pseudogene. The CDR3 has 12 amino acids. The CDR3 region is CASRYFSLAGCF. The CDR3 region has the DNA TGTGCAAGTCGCTACTTCAGTCTAGCCGGTTGCTTC.

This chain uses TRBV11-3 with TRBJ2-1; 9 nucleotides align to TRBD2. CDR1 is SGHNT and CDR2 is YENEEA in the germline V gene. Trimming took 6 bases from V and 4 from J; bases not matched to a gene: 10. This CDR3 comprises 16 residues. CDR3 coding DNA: TGTGCCAGCAGACACACCGGGACTAGCTTTTACAATGAGCAGTTCTTC. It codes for CASRHTGTSFYNEQFF.

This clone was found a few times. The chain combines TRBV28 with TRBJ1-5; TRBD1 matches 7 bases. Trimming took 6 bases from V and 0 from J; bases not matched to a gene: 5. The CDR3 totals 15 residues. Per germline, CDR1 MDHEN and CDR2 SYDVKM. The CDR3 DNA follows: TGTGCCAGCAGGCTCAGGGGGAATAGCAATCAGCCCCAGCATTTT. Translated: CASRLRGNSNQPQHF. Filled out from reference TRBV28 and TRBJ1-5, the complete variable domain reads DVKVTQSSRYLVKRTGEKVFLECVQDMDHENMFWYRQDPGLGLRLIYFSYDVKMKEKGDIPEGYSVSREKKERFSLILESASTNQTSMYLCASRLRGNSNQPQHFGDGTRLSIL.

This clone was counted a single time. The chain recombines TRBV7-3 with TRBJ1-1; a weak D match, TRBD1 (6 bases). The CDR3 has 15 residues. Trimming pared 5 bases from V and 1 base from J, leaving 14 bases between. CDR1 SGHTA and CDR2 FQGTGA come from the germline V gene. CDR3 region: CASSRLAGANTEAFF. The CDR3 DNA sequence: TGTGCCAGCAGCCGGTTGGCGGGGGCGAACACTGAAGCTTTCTTT.

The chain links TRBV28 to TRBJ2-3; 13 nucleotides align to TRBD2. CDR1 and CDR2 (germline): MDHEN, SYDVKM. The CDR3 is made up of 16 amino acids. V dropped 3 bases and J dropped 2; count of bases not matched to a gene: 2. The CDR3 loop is CASSFTSGRDTDTQYF. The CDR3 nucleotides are TGTGCCAGCAGTTTCACTAGCGGGAGGGACACAGATACGCAGTATTTT. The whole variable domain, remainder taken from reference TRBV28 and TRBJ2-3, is DVKVTQSSRYLVKRTGEKVFLECVQDMDHENMFWYRQDPGLGLRLIYFSYDVKMKEKGDIPEGYSVSREKKERFSLILESASTNQTSMYLCASSFTSGRDTDTQYFGPGTRLTVL.